The 3 T cell receptor beta chains given below trace back to one sample, sequenced in a study of T-cell reconstitution after alpha-beta-depleted transplantation in children. TCRbeta library preparation incorporated unique molecular identifiers. TCRdb re-called the PCR reads with MiXCR, one entry per CDR3 protein. The repertoire holds about 15,000 distinct CDR3 sequences, with around 11% as singletons. Material: PBMCs, mostly from graft donor cells, obtained 180 days after TCRalphabeta/CD19-depleted stem cell transplant. The origin of the receptors is a boy younger than two who had a stem cell transplant for Wiskott-Aldrich syndrome, so the T cells may come from the graft donor.

In this sample, this clonotype turned up a few times. V is TRBV28 and J is TRBJ1-1; 9 nucleotides match TRBD1. With 4 bases clipped from V and 1 base from J, the junction kept 10 bases outside the gene matches. Germline-derived CDR1 and CDR2 are MDHEN and SYDVKM. This CDR3 contains 17 residues. The CDR3 reads CASSSPKRTGANTEAFF. The DNA of the CDR3 is TGTGCCAGCAGTTCCCCGAAACGGACAGGGGCGAACACTGAAGCTTTCTTT.

This clonotype was found many times. The chain employs TRBV5-1 and TRBJ2-2, with D hard to call. The CDR3 consists of 13 residues. Germline CDR1 is SGHRS and CDR2 is YFSETQ. The V end lost 1 base, the J end lost 3 bases, and 4 bases lay between the germline ends. The CDR3: CASSLLDTGELFF. CDR3 DNA: TGCGCCAGCAGCTTGCTAGACACCGGGGAGCTGTTTTTT.

This clonotype was observed at least ten times. The chain uses TRBV18 and TRBJ1-2; no reliable D call. The CDR3 length is 13 residues. V was pared by 8 bases and J by 3 bases, with 13 bases between. Germline CDR1 and CDR2: KGHSH and LQKENI. The chain's CDR3 is CASTGSPDYGYTF. In nucleotides, the CDR3 is TGTGCCAGCACGGGGTCTCCGGACTATGGCTACACCTTC.